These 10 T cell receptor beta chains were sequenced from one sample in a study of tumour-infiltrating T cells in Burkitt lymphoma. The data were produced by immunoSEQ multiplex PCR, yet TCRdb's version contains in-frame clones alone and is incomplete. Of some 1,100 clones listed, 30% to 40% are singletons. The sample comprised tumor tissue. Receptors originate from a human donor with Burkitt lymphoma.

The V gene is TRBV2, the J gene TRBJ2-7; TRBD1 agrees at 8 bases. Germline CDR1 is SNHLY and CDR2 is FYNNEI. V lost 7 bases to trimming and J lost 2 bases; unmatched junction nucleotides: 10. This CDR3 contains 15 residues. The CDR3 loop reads CASKVGQGGTYEQYV. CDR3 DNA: TGTGCCAGCAAGGTAGGACAGGGAGGCACCTACGAGCAGTACGTC.

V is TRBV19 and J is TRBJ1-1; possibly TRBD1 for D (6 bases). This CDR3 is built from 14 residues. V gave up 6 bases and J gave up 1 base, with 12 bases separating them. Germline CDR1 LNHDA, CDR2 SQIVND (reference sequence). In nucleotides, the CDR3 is TGTGCCAGTAGCTCGACAGGCGGGAACACTGAAGCTTTCTTT. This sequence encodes CASSSTGGNTEAFF.

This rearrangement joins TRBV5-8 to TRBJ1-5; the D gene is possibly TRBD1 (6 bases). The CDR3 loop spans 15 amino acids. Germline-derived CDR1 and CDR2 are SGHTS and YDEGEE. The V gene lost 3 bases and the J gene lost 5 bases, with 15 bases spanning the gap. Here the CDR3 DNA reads TGTGCCAGCAGCTCCCCTCACAGGGAAGATCAGCCCCAGCATTTT. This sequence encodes CASSSPHREDQPQHF.

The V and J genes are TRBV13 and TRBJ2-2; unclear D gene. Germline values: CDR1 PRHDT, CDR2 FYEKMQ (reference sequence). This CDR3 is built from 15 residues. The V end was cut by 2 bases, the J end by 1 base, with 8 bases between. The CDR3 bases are TGTGCCAGCAGCTTACGCCAGCGGAACACCGGGGAGCTGTTTTTT. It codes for CASSLRQRNTGELFF.

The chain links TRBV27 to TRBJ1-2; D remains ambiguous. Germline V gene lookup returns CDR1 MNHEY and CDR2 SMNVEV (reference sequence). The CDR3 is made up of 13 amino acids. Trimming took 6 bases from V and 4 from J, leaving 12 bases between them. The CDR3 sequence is CASSSDIFYGYTF. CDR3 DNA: TGTGCCAGCAGCTCAGACATCTTCTATGGCTACACCTTC.

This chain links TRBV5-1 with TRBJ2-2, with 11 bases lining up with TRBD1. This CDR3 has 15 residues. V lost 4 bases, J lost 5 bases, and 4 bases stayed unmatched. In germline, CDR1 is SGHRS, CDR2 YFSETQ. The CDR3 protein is CASSRGDRGTGELFF. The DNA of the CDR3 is TGCGCCAGCAGCAGGGGGGACAGGGGGACCGGGGAGCTGTTTTTT.

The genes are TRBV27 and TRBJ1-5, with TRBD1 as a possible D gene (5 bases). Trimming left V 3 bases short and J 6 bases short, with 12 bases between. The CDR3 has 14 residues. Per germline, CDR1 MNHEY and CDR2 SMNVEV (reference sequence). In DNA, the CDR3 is TGTGCCAGCAGTTTCATCTCAGGGTTTCAGCCCCAGCATTTT. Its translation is CASSFISGFQPQHF.

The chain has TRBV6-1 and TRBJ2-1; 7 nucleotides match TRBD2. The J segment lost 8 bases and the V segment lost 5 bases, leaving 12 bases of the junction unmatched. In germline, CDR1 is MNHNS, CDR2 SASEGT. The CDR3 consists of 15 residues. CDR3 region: CASSLPPTSTDEQFF. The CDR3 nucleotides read TGTGCCAGCAGTTTGCCACCGACTAGCACGGATGAGCAGTTCTTC.

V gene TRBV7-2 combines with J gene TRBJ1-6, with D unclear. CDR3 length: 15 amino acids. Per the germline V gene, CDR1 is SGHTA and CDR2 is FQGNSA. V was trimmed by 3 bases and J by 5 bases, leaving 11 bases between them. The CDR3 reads CASSFTGYNNSPLHF. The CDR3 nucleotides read TGTGCCAGCAGCTTTACGGGTTACAATAATTCACCCCTCCACTTT.

CDR3 in amino acids: CASRWVVNTEAFF. Written as DNA, the CDR3 is TGTGCCTCCCGGTGGGTCGTGAACACTGAAGCTTTCTTT. V and J are TRBV6-5 and TRBJ1-1; D gene unclear. The CDR3 length is 13 residues. Trimming cost V 11 bases and J 0 bases, with 13 bases left between them. CDR1 and CDR2 from the germline V gene are MNHEY and SVGAGI.